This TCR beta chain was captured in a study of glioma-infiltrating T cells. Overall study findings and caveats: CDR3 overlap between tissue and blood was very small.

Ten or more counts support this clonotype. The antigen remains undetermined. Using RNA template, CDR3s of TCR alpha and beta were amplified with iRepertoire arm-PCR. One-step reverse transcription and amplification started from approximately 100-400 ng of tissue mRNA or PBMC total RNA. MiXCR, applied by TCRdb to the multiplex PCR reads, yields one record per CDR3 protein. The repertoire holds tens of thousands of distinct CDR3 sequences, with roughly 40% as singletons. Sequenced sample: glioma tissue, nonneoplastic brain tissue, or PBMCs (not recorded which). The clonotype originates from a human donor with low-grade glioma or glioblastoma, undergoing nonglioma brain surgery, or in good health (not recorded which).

CDR3 protein: CSASSATDTQYF. CDR3 in DNA: TGCAGTGCTAGTTCAGCCACAGATACGCAGTATTTT. The chain joins TRBV20-1 to TRBJ2-3; the D is unclear. V lost 3 bases and J 2 bases, leaving 6 bases between the germline ends. This CDR3 comprises 12 residues. CDR1 is DFQATT, CDR2 SNEGSKA, per germline (reference sequence).